The 12 T cell receptor beta chains below all came from one sample that was sequenced in a study of cytomegalovirus exposure and HLA in healthy donors. Primers included in the PCR were 60 Vbeta and 13 Jbeta primers. The table came from immunoSEQ multiplex PCR; TCRdb's copy has only in-frame clones and leaves some out. The sample holds about 160,000 clones, around 69% seen once. Sequencing was performed on PBMCs. These receptor sequences come from a woman aged 25-40 years in good health and CMV-seronegative.

This clone was counted a single time. The gene calls are TRBV5-1 and TRBJ1-5; 8 nucleotides agree with TRBD1. The CDR3 totals 16 residues. CDR1 and CDR2 from the germline V gene are SGHRS and YFSETQ. The junction had 10 bases not matched to a gene; V was cut back by 0 bases and J by 8 bases. The CDR3 loop is CASSLGLGDRGEPQHF. CDR3 sequence (DNA): TGCGCCAGCAGCTTGGGCCTCGGTGACAGGGGTGAGCCCCAGCATTTT.

This clone was counted a few times. This chain connects TRBV6-1 to TRBJ1-5; TRBD1 matches 9 bases. Trimming took 6 bases from V and 4 from J; bases not matched to a gene: 1. This CDR3 has 13 amino acids. Looked up from germline, CDR1 is MNHNS and CDR2 is SASEGT. In nucleotides, the CDR3 is TGTGCCAGCAGGACAGGGGGAAATCAGCCCCAGCATTTT. Its translation is CASRTGGNQPQHF.

In its sample, this clone was seen a few times. This chain joins TRBV4-1 and TRBJ1-4; TRBD1 matches 11 bases. The CDR3 length is 17 residues. With V trimmed by 0 bases and J by 7 bases, 7 bases remained unmatched. CDR1 and CDR2 (germline): MGHRA, YSYEKL. The CDR3 DNA reads as TGCGCCAGCAGCCAAGAGAGGGGACAGGGGGTGGGTGAAAAACTGTTTTTT. The encoded protein is CASSQERGQGVGEKLFF.

The rearrangement links TRBV30 to TRBJ2-7, with TRBD1 matching over 8 bases. V lost 0 bases to trimming and J lost 2 bases; unmatched junction nucleotides: 3. CDR3 size: 14 residues. Germline V lookup: CDR1 GTSNPN, CDR2 SVGIG (reference sequence). This CDR3 reads CAWSVSGGPYEQYF. In DNA form, the CDR3 reads TGTGCCTGGAGTGTATCAGGGGGCCCCTACGAGCAGTACTTC.

CDR3 region: CASSQGAGDYNEQFF. Written as DNA, the CDR3 is TGCGCCAGCAGCCAAGGAGCGGGGGACTACAATGAGCAGTTCTTC. The chain uses TRBV4-1 and TRBJ2-1; TRBD2 matches at 8 bases. The CDR3 runs 15 residues. Trimming cost V 1 base and J 3 bases; bases outside gene matches: 2. Germline loops: CDR1 MGHRA, CDR2 YSYEKL.

This chain connects TRBV27 to TRBJ2-7; D possibly corresponds to TRBD2 (6 bases). The CDR3 consists of 14 residues. Trimming took 2 bases from V and 0 from J, leaving 8 bases between them. The germline V gene has CDR1 MNHEY and CDR2 SMNVEV (reference sequence). This CDR3 is CASSLVGGSYEQYF. Written as DNA, the CDR3 is TGTGCCAGCAGTTTAGTCGGGGGCTCCTACGAGCAGTACTTC.

The chain couples TRBV19 to TRBJ1-2; 9 positions agree with TRBD1. Germline-derived CDR1 and CDR2 are LNHDA and SQIVND (reference sequence). The CDR3 has 14 amino acids. V was clipped by 4 bases and J by 6 bases; unmatched bases: 6. As DNA, the CDR3 is TGTGCCAGTAGTAACAACAGGGGGCGCGATGGCTACACCTTC. Protein: CASSNNRGRDGYTF.

This clone was counted between two and nine times. The V call is TRBV5-1, the J call TRBJ2-1, with D possibly matching TRBD2 (6 bases). Trimming removed 4 bases at V and 5 bases at J, with 13 bases between. The CDR3 loop spans 14 amino acids. Germline V CDR1 and CDR2: SGHRS, YFSETQ. The CDR3 loop is CASSKGGSNNEQFF. The CDR3, as DNA: TGCGCCAGCAGCAAGGGAGGCAGCAACAATGAGCAGTTCTTC.

The chain carries TRBV2 and TRBJ1-1; the D gene is possibly TRBD1 (6 bases). Trimming cost V 4 bases and J 4 bases, with 16 bases left between them. CDR1 is SNHLY and CDR2 is FYNNEI in the germline V gene. This CDR3 is 15 amino acids long. The CDR3 coding sequence is TGTGCCAGCAGTGGGGGAGGGGCCAGGGGCACTGAAGCTTTCTTT. Residues: CASSGGGARGTEAFF.

The chain has TRBV5-4 and TRBJ2-3; a possible D gene is TRBD1 (6 bases). V gave up 0 bases and J gave up 4 bases, with 12 bases separating them. The CDR3 has 15 amino acids. The V gene's germline CDR1 is SGHNT and CDR2 YYREEE (reference sequence). The CDR3 here is CASSLEQGRADTQYF. CDR3 in DNA: TGTGCCAGCAGCTTGGAACAGGGCCGGGCAGATACGCAGTATTTT.

V usage is TRBV19 and J usage is TRBJ1-1, with D perhaps TRBD1 (6 bases). This CDR3 contains 15 residues. Trimming removed 5 bases at V and 5 bases at J, with 18 bases between. The V gene's germline CDR1 is LNHDA and CDR2 SQIVND (reference sequence). The DNA for the CDR3 is TGTGCCAGTAGTCTCCGGACAGAGAGAGGGACTGAAGCTTTCTTT. Its protein product is CASSLRTERGTEAFF.

The V call is TRBV5-1, the J call TRBJ2-2, with 8 bases matching TRBD1. Trimming took 3 bases from V and 5 from J; bases not matched to a gene: 3. This CDR3 comprises 14 residues. The germline CDR1 and CDR2 sequences are SGHRS and YFSETQ. CDR3: CASSSRQGTGELFF. CDR3 nucleotides: TGCGCCAGCAGCTCTAGACAGGGGACCGGGGAGCTGTTTTTT.